These T cell receptor beta chains were read from a single sample in a study of regulatory T cells in long-lasting Graves disease. MiXCR, run by TCRdb on the multiplex PCR reads, gives a single entry per CDR3 protein. Of around 400,000 distinct CDR3 sequences in the sample, 15% were seen once. These data also featured in a second study, about T cells in Graves' hyperthyroidism and ophthalmopathy.

Material: peripheral blood mononuclear cells (PBMCs), obtained at new diagnosis, from a patient treated with antithyroid drugs. These receptors were obtained from a woman in her thirties or forties with Graves disease. CDR3s include the opening cysteine and the closing phenylalanine or tryptophan. D genes are given only for firm matches. Size is stated for part of the rows, as once, few or many counts, or as a class when the clone is expanded.

-	TRBV28	few	TRBJ1-6	TGTGCCAGCAGTCATCCTAGGGGCTTCCAACGGTATTCACCCCTCCACTTT	CASSHPRGFQRYSPLHF
TRBD2	TRBV9	few	TRBJ2-1	TGTGCCAGCAGCGACCTAGCGGGAGGGCCTTACAATGAGCAGTTCTTC	CASSDLAGGPYNEQFF
TRBD1	TRBV20-1	-	TRBJ1-2	TGCAGTGCCCCGGCCATTACAGGGGGTAGCTATGGCTACACCTTC	CSAPAITGGSYGYTF
-	TRBV25-1	-	TRBJ2-3	TGTGCCAGCAGTGAACGGATTAGGGTCACAGATACGCAGTATTTT	CASSERIRVTDTQYF
TRBD2	TRBV7-3	few	TRBJ2-2	TGTGCCAGCAGCAAAACTAGCGGGAGGGGCACCGGGGAGCTGTTTTTT	CASSKTSGRGTGELFF
-	TRBV11-2	many	TRBJ2-7	TGTGCCAGCAGCTTAGAATCCCGACAGTTACGGGAGCAGTACTTC	CASSLESRQLREQYF
-	TRBV12-3/TRBV12-4	many	TRBJ2-1	TGTGCCAGCAGTTTAGGACGGGGGAATGAGCAGTTCTTC	CASSLGRGNEQFF
-	TRBV20-1	many	TRBJ1-5	TGCAGTGCTGGGCAGGGGAGGAATCAGCCCCAGCATTTT	CSAGQGRNQPQHF
-	TRBV6-2/TRBV6-3	few	TRBJ1-3	TGTGCCAGCAGTACCGACCGCTCTGGAAACACCATATATTTT	CASSTDRSGNTIYF
TRBD1	TRBV6-1	-	TRBJ1-1	TGTGCCAGCAGTGAAAGAGGAGGGGGCGGAGGTGAAGCTTTCTTT	CASSERGGGGGEAFF
TRBD1	TRBV28	many	TRBJ1-6	TGTGCCAGCAGCCCGGGACAGGGGCTCGGACCCCTCCACTTT	CASSPGQGLGPLHF
-	TRBV4-2	-	TRBJ2-7	TGTGCCAGCAGCCGGGAGGTGCGTATGGACGAGCAGTACTTC	CASSREVRMDEQYF
TRBD1	TRBV4-1	few	TRBJ1-4	TGCGCCAGCAGCCAAGGCATAGACAGGGGAGATGAAAAACTGTTTTTT	CASSQGIDRGDEKLFF
-	TRBV28	many	TRBJ2-7	TGTGCCAGCAGCATTGCCGGGAGTGGCTACGAGCAGTACTTC	CASSIAGSGYEQYF
-	TRBV19	-	TRBJ2-5	TGTGCCAGTAGTATTGGGGTGGGCCAAGAGACCCAGTACTTC	CASSIGVGQETQYF
-	TRBV6-2/TRBV6-3	few	TRBJ1-1	TGTGCCAGCAGTTACGGAGTGATGAACACTGAAGCTTTCTTT	CASSYGVMNTEAFF
-	TRBV20-1	many	TRBJ2-2	TGCAGTGCAAGAGAGTCAACGAACACCGGGGAGCTGTTTTTT	CSARESTNTGELFF
-	TRBV6-1	many	TRBJ2-7	TGTGCCGGAGCTCAGGAAGGGGGAAGGAACGAGCAGTACTTC	CAGAQEGGRNEQYF
TRBD1	TRBV5-1	-	TRBJ2-7	TGCGCCAGCAGCGCGGGGGACAGGGTCGGCGAGCAGTACTTC	CASSAGDRVGEQYF
-	TRBV2	many	TRBJ1-1	TGTGCCAGCAGCAGACCGGCTTTCTTT	CASSRPAFF
TRBD1	TRBV7-2	-	TRBJ1-2	TGTGCCAGCAGCCCGCCGGGACAGGGATTTGGCTACACCTTC	CASSPPGQGFGYTF
-	TRBV7-2	many	TRBJ2-7	TGTGCCAGCAGCCGACCGGGCTACGAGCAGTACTTC	CASSRPGYEQYF
TRBD2	TRBV28	-	TRBJ2-7	TGTGCCAGCAGTCACCCCCCGGGAGGGAACGAGCAGTACTTC	CASSHPPGGNEQYF
-	TRBV5-6	many	TRBJ1-6	TGTGCCAGCAGTTCTCGGGGCTCGGCACCCCTCCACTTT	CASSSRGSAPLHF
-	TRBV12-3/TRBV12-4	-	TRBJ2-3	TGTGCCAGCAGAGAGACCTTATTTCGAGTCGCAGATACGCAGTATTTT	CASRETLFRVADTQYF
TRBD1	TRBV19	-	TRBJ1-4	TGTGCCAGTAGCCGGACAGGGGTGAAGGAAAAACTGTTTTTT	CASSRTGVKEKLFF
-	TRBV12-3/TRBV12-4	many	TRBJ1-4	TGTGCCAGCAGTTTCTTGGGGGGTGGTGAAAAACTGTTTTTT	CASSFLGGGEKLFF
TRBD2	TRBV7-2	many	TRBJ2-5	TGTGCCAGCAGCTTAGCGGCTAGCGGGGGGCAAGAGACCCAGTACTTC	CASSLAASGGQETQYF
TRBD2	TRBV27	many	TRBJ2-1	TGTGCCAGCAGTCCAAGGGGTCTAGCGGGAGGGCCTGAGCAGTTCTTC	CASSPRGLAGGPEQFF
TRBD1	TRBV11-2	many	TRBJ2-7	TGTGCCAGCAGCGAGGGGGGTGGGACAGGGTCCTACGAGCAGTACTTC	CASSEGGGTGSYEQYF
TRBD1	TRBV7-8	-	TRBJ2-7	TGTGCCAGCAGCTTAGACCCGGGACAGCTAACCTACGAGCAGTACTTC	CASSLDPGQLTYEQYF
TRBD2	TRBV20-1	many	TRBJ2-3	TGCAGTGCCTCGGCCAGCGGGAGGTTAAGAAGCACAGATACGCAGTATTTT	CSASASGRLRSTDTQYF
-	TRBV29-1	-	TRBJ1-1	TGCAGCGTCTGTACTGGGGACCCTATGTACACTGAAGCTTTCTTT	CSVCTGDPMYTEAFF
-	TRBV28	few	TRBJ1-4	TGTGCCAGCAGTTTATGGGGGGCAGGACAAGATGAAAAACTGTTTTTT	CASSLWGAGQDEKLFF
-	TRBV29-1	-	TRBJ2-7	TGCAGCGTTGAAGACAGGGGCTCGGGATCGTCGTCCTACGAGCAGTACTTC	CSVEDRGSGSSSYEQYF
TRBD2	TRBV5-1	many	TRBJ2-2	TGCGCCAGCAGCATAGGACTAGCGGGAGTTACCGGGGAGCTGTTTTTT	CASSIGLAGVTGELFF